The 21 T cell receptor beta chains below all came from one sample that was sequenced in a study of response to subunit inactivated influenza vaccine listed by TCRdb under 2018. The protocol used for the library was RT-PCR. Sequencing was carried out with an Illumina HiSeq 2500. TCRdb trimmed public reads at Q25 via fastp, called clones via MiXCR and kept in-frame beta chains. Entries that share a CDR3 protein sequence are merged under the most common genes and DNA. The sample records 500,000 to 700,000 distinct CDR3 sequences, roughly 23% of which are singletons. The top ten hold 2.8% of the sample. These data also featured in a second study, about T cells expressing NK-cell markers. Taken from the second paper: The TCR beta cDNA libraries were made using 5'RACE template switching, a step that added both a universal primer site and unique molecular identifiers.

The specimen comprised CD4+ T cells sorted from PBMCs, sampled 11 to 12 days after vaccination. These TCRs come from a middle-aged man who received an inactivated influenza vaccine. Donor details come from another sample of the same person, matched by shared clones.

The chain carries TRBV2 and TRBJ1-1; 9 bases line up with TRBD1. Germline V lookup: CDR1 SNHLY, CDR2 FYNNEI. The V gene end was trimmed by 6 bases and the J gene end by 4 bases; junction bases not matched to a gene: 3. CDR3 length: 13 residues. The CDR3 DNA reads as TGTGCCAGCAGGGACAGGGGTATCACTGAAGCTTTCTTT. Its translation: CASRDRGITEAFF.

This clonotype was observed many times. The chain employs TRBV7-2 and TRBJ1-4; possibly TRBD1 for D (6 bases). V dropped 5 bases and J dropped 7 bases, with 17 bases sitting between them. This CDR3 has 15 amino acids. Per germline, CDR1 SGHTA and CDR2 FQGNSA. This chain's CDR3 is CASSISGTRAEKLFF. The CDR3 DNA is TGTGCCAGCAGCATATCCGGGACAAGGGCTGAAAAACTGTTTTTT.

A few counts support this clonotype. The gene calls are TRBV10-3 and TRBJ1-4; TRBD1 matches at 10 bases. Trimming cost V 10 bases and J 5 bases; bases outside gene matches: 4. CDR3 size: 13 residues. Germline V gene lookup returns CDR1 ENHRY and CDR2 SYGVKD. The CDR3 here is CASRTGGNEKLFF. The CDR3 DNA is TGTGCCAGCCGGACAGGGGGAAATGAAAAACTGTTTTTT.

This clonotype was seen more than once but under ten times. This chain links TRBV5-5 with TRBJ2-2, with TRBD1 matching over 9 bases. V trimming: 4 bases; J trimming: 8 bases; junction bases outside the gene matches: 6. Germline CDR1 and CDR2: SGHKS and YYEKEE (reference sequence). This CDR3 is built from 14 residues. The CDR3 DNA follows: TGTGCCAGCAGCCATACAGGGGGCTGGGGGGAGCTGTTTTTT. Protein: CASSHTGGWGELFF. The complete variable domain, with remaining parts taken from reference TRBV5-5 and TRBJ2-2, reads DAGVTQSPTHLIKTRGQQVTLRCSPISGHKSVSWYQQVLGQGPQFIFQYYEKEERGRGNFPDRFSARQFPNYSSELNVNALLLGDSALYLCASSHTGGWGELFFGEGSRLTVL.

This rearrangement joins TRBV30 to TRBJ1-1; tentative D call: TRBD1 (6 bases). There are 13 residues in the CDR3. Germline values: CDR1 GTSNPN, CDR2 SVGIG (reference sequence). V was shortened by 2 bases and J by 11 bases, with 18 bases between the two germline ends. CDR3: CAWSSGVSVQAFF. The DNA for the CDR3 is TGTGCCTGGAGTTCAGGGGTGTCGGTTCAGGCTTTCTTT.

The chain carries TRBV15 and TRBJ2-1; 11 bases are shared with TRBD2. The CDR3 consists of 16 residues. Per the germline V gene, CDR1 is LNHNV and CDR2 is YYDKDF (reference sequence). V lost 3 bases to trimming and J lost 4 bases; unmatched junction nucleotides: 5. CDR3 in DNA: TGTGCCACCAGCAGGGGACTAGCGGAGCCATACAATGAGCAGTTCTTC. It codes for CATSRGLAEPYNEQFF.

This clonotype was seen repeatedly, ten times or more. The rearrangement uses TRBV29-1 and TRBJ2-2; TRBD2 matches 7 bases. CDR1 and CDR2 (germline): SQVTM, ANQGSEA. The V segment lost 4 bases and the J segment 0 bases; nucleotides outside the gene matches: 8. The CDR3 extends over 16 amino acids. CDR3 DNA sequence: TGCAGCGTTGGCCTAGCGGACTACGCGAACACCGGGGAGCTGTTTTTT. Protein sequence: CSVGLADYANTGELFF.

V gene TRBV28 combines with J gene TRBJ2-2, with TRBD2 matching over 7 bases. V trimming: 1 base; J trimming: 6 bases; junction bases outside the gene matches: 2. This CDR3 is built from 14 residues. Germline CDR1 reads MDHEN; CDR2 reads SYDVKM. This CDR3 is CASSLSAGAGELFF. The DNA of the CDR3 is TGTGCCAGCAGTTTATCGGCGGGAGCCGGGGAGCTGTTTTTT.

This clonotype was seen many times. V and J are TRBV6-2 or TRBV6-3 and TRBJ1-6, with D possibly being TRBD1 (5 bases). In germline, CDR1 is MNHEY, CDR2 SVGEGT. The V end was cut by 6 bases, the J end by 4 bases, with 10 bases between. This CDR3 has 14 amino acids. The CDR3 reads CASSPGRYNSPLHF. The CDR3 DNA is TGTGCCAGCAGCCCGGGACGGTATAATTCACCCCTCCACTTT.

V gene TRBV20-1 combines with J gene TRBJ1-6; possibly TRBD1 for D (6 bases). Germline V lookup: CDR1 DFQATT, CDR2 SNEGSKA (reference sequence). The CDR3 has 14 amino acids. Trimming shortened V by 0 bases and J by 6 bases, and 9 bases separated the two germline ends. The CDR3: CSARDGQLNSPLHF. The CDR3 DNA sequence: TGCAGTGCTAGAGATGGACAGCTTAATTCACCCCTCCACTTT.

The CDR3 spells CASSPDTEAFF. CDR3 coding DNA: TGTGCCAGCAGTCCGGACACTGAAGCTTTCTTT. The V gene is TRBV12-3 or TRBV12-4, the J gene TRBJ1-1; D not certain. The CDR3 runs 11 residues. Between the trimmed V and J ends, which lost 5 bases and 3 bases, there was a span of 4 bases.

This clonotype was found a few times. V and J are TRBV11-2 and TRBJ2-1; tentative D call: TRBD1 (6 bases). CDR1 and CDR2 from the germline V gene are SGHAT and FQNNGV. This CDR3 region has 13 residues. Trimming cost V 3 bases and J 6 bases, with 9 bases left between them. CDR3 protein: CASSFGQINEQFF. The CDR3 bases are TGTGCCAGCAGCTTCGGACAGATCAATGAGCAGTTCTTC.

This clonotype occurred a few times. The chain recombines TRBV12-3 or TRBV12-4 with TRBJ2-1; D tentatively fits TRBD1 or TRBD2 (5 bases each). Trimming cost V 3 bases and J 7 bases, with 19 bases left between them. The CDR3 sequence is 16 residues long. DNA of the CDR3: TGTGCCAGCAGTTTCTTGTCGTGGGGGAAAGGGAATGAGCAGTTCTTC. Its protein is CASSFLSWGKGNEQFF.

This clonotype was detected a few times. The rearrangement uses TRBV24-1 and TRBJ2-1; TRBD2 matches at 16 bases. V gave up 4 bases and J gave up 11 bases; unmatched junction bases: 7. The CDR3 totals 16 residues. Germline V gene sequence: CDR1 KGHDR, CDR2 SFDVKD. The CDR3 spells CATSEPGTSGGVKQFF. As DNA, the CDR3 is TGTGCCACCAGTGAGCCCGGGACTAGCGGGGGGGTTAAGCAGTTCTTC.

This clonotype has only a few counts. The chain has TRBV29-1 and TRBJ2-3, with D maybe TRBD2 (6 bases). The V gene's germline CDR1 is SQVTM and CDR2 ANQGSEA. The CDR3 loop spans 13 amino acids. Trimming took off 4 bases at V and 0 bases at J, with 8 bases between the two ends. For the CDR3, the DNA is TGCAGCGTTGGCGGGATAAGCACAGATACGCAGTATTTT. It encodes CSVGGISTDTQYF.

This clonotype was found many times. The CDR3 nucleotides are TGCGCCAGCAGCCAAGAACGGGGGGTCACAGATACGCAGTATTTT. This gives the protein CASSQERGVTDTQYF. The V call is TRBV4-3, the J call TRBJ2-3, with 7 bases aligning to TRBD2. With 0 bases clipped from V and 2 bases from J, the junction kept 2 bases outside the gene matches. This CDR3 region has 15 residues. Germline V gene data show CDR1 as LGHNA and CDR2 as YSLEER.

The rearrangement uses TRBV15 and TRBJ1-4; D remains unclear. Looked up from germline, CDR1 is LNHNV and CDR2 is YYDKDF (reference sequence). This CDR3 region has 13 residues. The V gene lost 0 bases and the J gene lost 8 bases, with 7 bases spanning the gap. The CDR3 is CATSRDPGEKLFF. The CDR3 DNA reads as TGTGCCACCAGCAGAGACCCCGGAGAAAAACTGTTTTTT.

The rearrangement uses TRBV6-1 and TRBJ2-4, with D tentatively TRBD1 (7 bases). Trimming stripped 10 bases from V and 8 bases from J, with 27 bases between. The length of the CDR3 is 16 residues. Germline loops: CDR1 MNHNS, CDR2 SASEGT. The DNA of the CDR3 is TGTGCCAACTTTCCAGACAGGGTGGGAGCGGGCGACATTCAGTACTTC. Its protein is CANFPDRVGAGDIQYF.

The rearrangement links TRBV20-1 to TRBJ2-3; D call uncertain. The CDR3 has 14 amino acids. The ends were cut back, 3 bases at V and 0 bases at J, with 10 bases in the middle. Germline V CDR1 and CDR2: DFQATT, SNEGSKA (reference sequence). The CDR3 bases are TGCAGTGCTAGCGGTGCAACTAGCACAGATACGCAGTATTTT. This codes for CSASGATSTDTQYF.

In this sample, this clonotype turned up a few times. Here the CDR3 DNA reads TGCGCCAGCAGCCACGACGGGACTAGCGACAATGAGCAGTTCTTC. The encoded protein is CASSHDGTSDNEQFF. V usage is TRBV5-1 and J usage is TRBJ2-1; 10 bases map to TRBD2. The germline CDR1 and CDR2 sequences are SGHRS and YFSETQ. Losses at the gene ends were 4 bases for V and 5 bases for J; bases not matched to a gene: 6. This CDR3 has 15 residues.

This clonotype showed up just a few times. V and J are TRBV10-3 and TRBJ2-7; D perhaps matches TRBD2 (6 bases). Trimming left V 10 bases short and J 3 bases short, with 10 bases between. The CDR3 is 11 residues long. Germline loops: CDR1 ENHRY, CDR2 SYGVKD. The CDR3 sequence: CAKGLYYEQYF. For the CDR3, the DNA is TGTGCCAAGGGACTTTACTACGAGCAGTACTTC.